These 20 T cell receptor beta chains were sequenced from one sample in a study of Ad26.COV2.S vaccination and SARS-CoV-2 variants. Sequencing used immunoSEQ multiplex PCR; TCRdb keeps in-frame clones, though not all of them. The sample records about 350,000 clones, about 90% being singletons. The sequencing used peripheral blood, collected after recovery from COVID-19. These receptors were taken from a human donor who had recovered from COVID-19.

This clone was detected only a few times. J is TRBJ1-3 and V is TRBV7-2, with D perhaps matching TRBD1 (5 bases). Germline CDR1 SGHTA, CDR2 FQGNSA. V lost 1 base and J lost 4, with 14 bases in between. This CDR3 has 16 residues. CDR3 sequence: CASSLVGGSSGNTIYF. DNA of the CDR3: TGTGCCAGCAGCTTAGTTGGGGGGAGTTCCGGAAACACCATATATTTT.

V is TRBV7-2 and J is TRBJ2-7; D might be TRBD2 (5 bases). This CDR3 region has 14 residues. Between the trimmed V and J ends, which lost 5 bases and 2 bases, there was a span of 13 bases. The germline gives CDR1 SGHTA, CDR2 FQGNSA. The chain's CDR3 is CASSPGVAPYEQYF. CDR3 in DNA: TGTGCCAGCAGCCCCGGGGTAGCCCCCTACGAGCAGTACTTC.

The chain recombines TRBV2 with TRBJ1-2; weak D call: TRBD1 (5 bases). Germline V gene sequence: CDR1 SNHLY, CDR2 FYNNEI. The CDR3 has 13 amino acids. Trimming stripped 2 bases from V and 5 bases from J, with 9 bases between. CDR3 sequence reads: CASSEREGYGYTF. DNA of the CDR3: TGTGCCAGCAGTGAACGGGAGGGGTATGGCTACACCTTC.

The genes are TRBV14 and TRBJ1-1; unclear D gene. Between the trimmed V and J ends, which lost 5 bases and 3 bases, there was a span of 10 bases. Germline CDR1 is SGHDN and CDR2 is FVKESK. This CDR3 contains 13 residues. CDR3 region: CASSYSVDTEAFF. The CDR3 DNA is TGTGCCAGCAGCTACTCAGTTGACACTGAAGCTTTCTTT.

The rearrangement uses TRBV5-6 and TRBJ2-3; D possibly matches TRBD1 or TRBD2 (5 bases each). There are 15 residues in the CDR3. Between the trimmed V and J ends, which lost 1 base and 7 bases, there was a span of 16 bases. The germline V gene has CDR1 SGHDT and CDR2 YYEEEE. CDR3 DNA: TGTGCCAGCAGCTTGCGTGCCGGGGCGATAAATACGCAGTATTTT. Translating gives CASSLRAGAINTQYF.

The chain uses TRBV20-1 and TRBJ2-6; D remains unclear. The CDR3 totals 15 residues. V was shortened by 3 bases and J by 0 bases, with 9 bases between the two germline ends. Germline-derived CDR1 and CDR2 are DFQATT and SNEGSKA (reference sequence). CDR3 sequence reads: CSASSLYSGANVLTF. The CDR3 bases are TGCAGTGCTAGTTCTTTATACTCTGGGGCCAACGTCCTGACTTTC.

The rearrangement links TRBV18 to TRBJ1-6, with D possibly TRBD1 on 6 matching bases. The CDR3 has 14 residues. Germline CDR1 is KGHSH and CDR2 is LQKENI. V shed 4 bases and J shed 7 bases, with 11 bases lying between them. The CDR3 here is CASSRTATNSPLHF. CDR3 in DNA: TGTGCCAGCTCACGGACAGCCACCAATTCACCCCTCCACTTT.

This chain joins TRBV7-9 and TRBJ2-1, with D possibly being TRBD1 (5 bases). Trimming left V 0 bases short and J 5 bases short, with 11 bases between. Germline V gives CDR1 SEHNR, CDR2 FQNEAQ (reference sequence). The CDR3 is 15 residues long. This CDR3 is CASSLAAGKHNEQFF. CDR3 coding DNA: TGTGCCAGCAGCTTAGCAGCAGGGAAGCACAATGAGCAGTTCTTC.

The J gene is TRBJ1-3, the V gene TRBV18, with unresolved D. Trimming removed 8 bases from V and 0 bases from J, with 11 bases in between. CDR1 is KGHSH and CDR2 is LQKENI in the germline V gene. CDR3 length equals 14 residues. The CDR3 is CASTPTDSGNTIYF. The CDR3 DNA reads as TGTGCCAGCACCCCGACGGACTCTGGAAACACCATATATTTT.

CDR3 nucleotides: TGTGCCCCCACGGAGGTTCTATCCTACGAGCAGTACTTC. Protein sequence: CAPTEVLSYEQYF. The chain employs TRBV10-3 and TRBJ2-7; D is possibly TRBD2 (5 bases). V lost 11 bases and J lost 1, with 15 bases in between. The germline V gene encodes CDR1 ENHRY and CDR2 SYGVKD. The CDR3 totals 13 residues.

This chain links TRBV27 with TRBJ2-7; 8 nucleotides agree with TRBD1. The CDR3 contains 15 residues. Per the germline V gene, CDR1 is MNHEY and CDR2 is SMNVEV (reference sequence). With V trimmed by 11 bases and J by 4 bases, 16 bases remained unmatched. CDR3 DNA: TGTGCCTGCGCCATGGGGGCAGGGGGCGCGTACGAGCAGTACTTC. It specifies CACAMGAGGAYEQYF.

In its sample, this clone was seen once. The CDR3 loop reads CASSLGTGAREQYF. In nucleotides, the CDR3 is TGTGCCAGCAGCTTAGGGACAGGAGCTCGGGAGCAGTACTTC. This sequence joins TRBV11-3 and TRBJ2-7; TRBD1 matches 7 bases. The V gene end was trimmed by 1 base and the J gene end by 7 bases; junction bases not matched to a gene: 7. CDR3 length: 14 residues. The germline gives CDR1 SGHNT, CDR2 YENEEA.

V is TRBV7-9 and J is TRBJ1-5; D possibly corresponds to TRBD1 (6 bases). Germline V lookup: CDR1 SEHNR, CDR2 FQNEAQ (reference sequence). This CDR3 has 14 residues. V lost 5 bases and J 4 bases, leaving 12 bases between the germline ends. The CDR3 sequence is CASSAPGTNQPQHF. CDR3 sequence (DNA): TGTGCCAGCAGCGCCCCCGGGACAAATCAGCCCCAGCATTTT. Variable domain in full (rest from reference TRBV7-9 and TRBJ1-5): DTGVSQNPRHKITKRGQNVTFRCDPISEHNRLYWYRQTLGQGPEFLTYFQNEAQLEKSRLLSDRFSAERPKGSFSTLEIQRTEQGDSAMYLCASSAPGTNQPQHFGDGTRLSIL.

This clone showed up just once. This chain connects TRBV9 to TRBJ2-2; D unresolved. This CDR3 comprises 14 residues. Germline CDR1 and CDR2: SGDLS and YYNGEE. Deletions cut 4 bases from V and 5 bases from J, with 12 bases between. The CDR3, as DNA: TGTGCCAGCAGCTTTCTGGGCAAAACCGGGGAGCTGTTTTTT. It yields the protein CASSFLGKTGELFF.

This chain uses TRBV7-2 with TRBJ2-3; tentative D call: TRBD2 (7 bases). Germline CDR1 is SGHTA and CDR2 is FQGNSA. This CDR3 comprises 19 residues. The V and J ends lost 1 base and 0 bases respectively, with 20 bases between them. The CDR3 coding sequence is TGTGCCAGCAGCTTAGTTTTGCGGGGGCTGACCTCTAGCACAGATACGCAGTATTTT. This translates into CASSLVLRGLTSSTDTQYF.

The chain uses TRBV11-2 and TRBJ2-6; D not certain. Trimming stripped 5 bases from V and 1 base from J, with 15 bases between. Germline loops: CDR1 SGHAT, CDR2 FQNNGV. The CDR3 is 17 amino acids. The CDR3 here is CASSPFHVSSGANVLTF. CDR3 sequence (DNA): TGTGCCAGCAGCCCCTTTCATGTCAGTTCTGGGGCCAACGTCCTGACTTTC.

The rearrangement uses TRBV7-9 and TRBJ2-7; TRBD2 matches 12 bases. This CDR3 has 15 amino acids. Germline loops: CDR1 SEHNR, CDR2 FQNEAQ (reference sequence). V was pared by 5 bases and J by 1 base, with 3 bases of the junction left unmatched. The CDR3 is CASSPTSGGSYEQYF. The CDR3 nucleotides read TGTGCCAGCAGCCCCACTAGCGGGGGGTCCTACGAGCAGTACTTC. Supplemented by reference TRBV7-9 and TRBJ2-7, the full variable domain reads DTGVSQNPRHKITKRGQNVTFRCDPISEHNRLYWYRQTLGQGPEFLTYFQNEAQLEKSRLLSDRFSAERPKGSFSTLEIQRTEQGDSAMYLCASSPTSGGSYEQYFGPGTRLTVT.

The chain uses TRBV19 and TRBJ1-5, with 7 positions matching TRBD1. The CDR3 runs to 17 residues. J lost 0 bases, V lost 5 bases, and 10 bases had no gene match. Germline values: CDR1 LNHDA, CDR2 SQIVND (reference sequence). In DNA, the CDR3 is TGTGCCAGTAGTCGTTCACCACAGGGGTATAGCAATCAGCCCCAGCATTTT. Translation: CASSRSPQGYSNQPQHF. The whole variable domain, filled in from reference TRBV19 and TRBJ1-5, reads DGGITQSPKYLFRKEGQNVTLSCEQNLNHDAMYWYRQDPGQGLRLIYYSQIVNDFQKGDIAEGYSVSREKKESFPLTVTSAQKNPTAFYLCASSRSPQGYSNQPQHFGDGTRLSIL.

The rearrangement uses TRBV3-1 (or the pseudogene TRBV3-2) and TRBJ2-5, with 7 positions matching TRBD1. CDR1 and CDR2 from the germline V gene are LGHDT and YNNKEL (reference sequence). After removal of 3 bases from V and 4 bases from J, the junction contained 5 bases not matched to a gene. This CDR3 has 14 residues. The CDR3 reads CASSHLTGAETQYF. The CDR3 DNA reads TGTGCCAGCAGCCACCTAACAGGGGCAGAGACCCAGTACTTC.

This chain uses TRBV4-3 with TRBJ1-2; perhaps TRBD1 as D (5 bases). The CDR3 is 17 residues long. Trimming removed 1 base from V and 9 bases from J, with 24 bases in between. Germline loops: CDR1 LGHNA, CDR2 YSLEER. CDR3 sequence (DNA): TGCGCCAGCAGCCAAGCCGCGGGGCACCTCAGGCGCGGTAGCTACACCTTC. Its protein product is CASSQAAGHLRRGSYTF.